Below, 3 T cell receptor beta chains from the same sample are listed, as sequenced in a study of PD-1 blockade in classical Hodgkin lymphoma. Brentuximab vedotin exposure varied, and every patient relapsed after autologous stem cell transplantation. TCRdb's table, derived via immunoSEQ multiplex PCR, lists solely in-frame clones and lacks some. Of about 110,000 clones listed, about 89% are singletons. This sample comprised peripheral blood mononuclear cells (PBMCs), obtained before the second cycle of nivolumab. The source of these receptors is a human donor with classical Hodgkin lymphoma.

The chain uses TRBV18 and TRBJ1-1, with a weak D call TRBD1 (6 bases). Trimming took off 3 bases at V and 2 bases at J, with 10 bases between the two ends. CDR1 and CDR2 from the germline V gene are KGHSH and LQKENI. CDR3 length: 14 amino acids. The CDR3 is CASSPLQGNTEAFF. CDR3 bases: TGTGCCAGCTCACCTTTACAGGGAAACACTGAAGCTTTCTTT.

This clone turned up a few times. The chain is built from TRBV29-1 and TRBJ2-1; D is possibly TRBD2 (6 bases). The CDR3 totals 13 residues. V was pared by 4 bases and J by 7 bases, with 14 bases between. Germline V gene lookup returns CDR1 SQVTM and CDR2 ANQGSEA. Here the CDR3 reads CSVVFGSGNEQFF. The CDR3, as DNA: TGCAGCGTTGTTTTCGGGAGCGGGAATGAGCAGTTCTTC.

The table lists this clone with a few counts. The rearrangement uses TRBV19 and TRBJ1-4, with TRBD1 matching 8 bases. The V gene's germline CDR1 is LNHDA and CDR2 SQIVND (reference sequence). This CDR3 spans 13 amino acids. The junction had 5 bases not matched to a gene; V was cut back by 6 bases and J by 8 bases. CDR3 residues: CASSPRDREKLFF. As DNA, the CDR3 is TGTGCCAGTAGCCCCCGGGACAGGGAAAAACTGTTTTTT.